This record concerns one TCR beta chain sequence. This entry comes from a study of shared clonotypes between healthy human individuals. Germline assignment: CDR1 MDHEN and CDR2 SYDVKM. This CDR3 contains 16 residues. The V gene lost 3 bases and the J gene lost 4 bases, with 15 bases spanning the gap. Only in-frame clones appear in the TCRdb table, and some are missing; sequencing was by immunoSEQ multiplex PCR. The sample lists roughly 2.6 million clones, more than 90% occurring once. The receptor's source is a man between 18 and 35 years old in good health. The chain joins TRBV28 to TRBJ2-2; perhaps D is TRBD1 or TRBD2 (5 bases each). The material sequenced was naive CD4+ T cells sorted from blood. Described subset: CD45RA+ positively selected. The chain's CDR3 is CASSFIGARGTGELFF. The CDR3, as DNA: TGTGCCAGCAGTTTCATCGGGGCACGGGGCACCGGGGAGCTGTTTTTT.